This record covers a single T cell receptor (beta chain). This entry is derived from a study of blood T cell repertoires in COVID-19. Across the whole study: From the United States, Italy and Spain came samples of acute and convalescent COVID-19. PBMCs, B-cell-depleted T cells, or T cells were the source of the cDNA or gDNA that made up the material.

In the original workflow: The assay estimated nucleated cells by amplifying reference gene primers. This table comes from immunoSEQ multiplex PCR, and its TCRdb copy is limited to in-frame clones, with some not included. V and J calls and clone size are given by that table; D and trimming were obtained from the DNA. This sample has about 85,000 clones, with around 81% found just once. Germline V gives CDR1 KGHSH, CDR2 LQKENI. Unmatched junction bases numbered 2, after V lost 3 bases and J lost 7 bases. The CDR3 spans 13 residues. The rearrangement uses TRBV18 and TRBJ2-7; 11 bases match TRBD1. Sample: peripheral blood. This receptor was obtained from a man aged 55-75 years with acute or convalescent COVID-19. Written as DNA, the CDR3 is TGTGCCAGCTCACCGGGACAGGGGGTTGAGCAGTACTTC. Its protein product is CASSPGQGVEQYF.